This TCR beta chain was recorded in a study of cytotoxic CD8 clonotypes in ibrutinib-treated CLL. TCRdb's table, derived via immunoSEQ multiplex PCR, lists solely in-frame clones and lacks some. The sample consists of fewer than 35,000 clones, over 75% of them appearing once. The J segment lost 3 bases and the V segment lost 4 bases, leaving 14 bases of the junction unmatched. The CDR3 totals 17 residues. Germline loops: CDR1 SGHTS, CDR2 YDEGEE. On this clone: Its antigen is still unknown.

Regarding the study as a whole: Circulating CD8+ T-cell counts were tracked by baseline clonality, which exceeded that of age-matched healthy donors.

The chain couples TRBV5-8 to TRBJ1-1; 8 bases map to TRBD1. The input for sequencing was PBMCs, taken after 24 months of ibrutinib treatment. The receptor was derived from a human donor with chronic lymphocytic leukemia. This chain's CDR3 is CASSQDNRQGWDTEAFF. CDR3 sequence (DNA): TGTGCCAGCAGCCAAGATAACCGACAGGGGTGGGACACTGAAGCTTTCTTT.